This TCR beta chain stems from a study of cytomegalovirus exposure and HLA in healthy donors. Whole-study context: A prior study identified 110 million or so unique TCR beta sequences from 190 million or so T cells. Findings and limits, study-wide: The authors later found TCR association rates varying by HLA locus, with DRB1 most and HLA-C fewest. Sequencing depth across donors, presence/absence analyses assumed, was roughly uniform.

This CDR3 spans 17 amino acids. Per the germline V gene, CDR1 is SGHAT and CDR2 is FQNNGV. J was trimmed by 1 base and V by 1 base; bases with no gene match: 4. As concerns this clone: Its antigen is still unknown.

Researchers ran the PCR with 60 Vbeta and 13 Jbeta primers. Clones were sequenced by immunoSEQ multiplex PCR, and TCRdb holds only the in-frame ones, with some missing. The table includes 150,000 to 200,000 clones, 75% to 90% detected once. Sequencing input: PBMCs. The chain employs TRBV11-2 and TRBJ2-5, with 12 positions matching TRBD2. This TCR came from a male donor in good health and CMV-seronegative. The CDR3 sequence is CASSLVLAGGIQETQYF. CDR3 in DNA: TGTGCCAGCAGCTTAGTCCTAGCGGGGGGGATCCAAGAGACCCAGTACTTC.